A selection of T cell receptor beta chains follows, all from one sample in a study of early T cells in non-severe SARS-CoV-2 infection. TCRdb redid the calling of the 5' RACE reads with MiXCR, one entry per CDR3 protein. Among about 72,000 distinct CDR3 sequences, approximately 9.2% were seen once, and the ten largest hold roughly 3.2%. Material for sequencing was whole blood. All receptors come from an adult who was a healthcare worker with PCR-confirmed SARS-CoV-2 infection or an uninfected control (not recorded which). The CDR3 runs from the conserved cysteine through the conserved F or W. The D gene is left open where the match is weak. Clone size is not always given. Where it is, it says once, few, many or a class for expanded clones.

clone_size,v_call,d_call,j_call,cdr3_nt,cdr3_aa
few,TRBV20-1,TRBD1,TRBJ2-7,TGCAGTGCACCGACAGGGTTCTTCTACGAGCAGTACTTC,CSAPTGFFYEQYF
few,TRBV7-2,TRBD1,TRBJ1-1,TGTGCCAGCAGCCTCCACAGGGGGCGTAACACTGAAGCTTTCTTT,CASSLHRGRNTEAFF
.,TRBV2,.,TRBJ1-5,TGTGCCAGCAGTGTGTGGGAGATTTTTTATCAGCCCCAGCATTTT,CASSVWEIFYQPQHF
many,TRBV28,TRBD2,TRBJ2-1,TGTGCCAGCACCCTGACTAGCGGGAGTGGCAATGAGCAGTTCTTC,CASTLTSGSGNEQFF
few,TRBV5-4,.,TRBJ1-2,TGTGCCAGCAGCGTGGACAGTTTTGGCTACACCTTC,CASSVDSFGYTF
.,TRBV20-1,.,TRBJ2-3,TGCAGTGCTAGATTTCTCCGGGACTTGATCACAGATACGCAGTATTTT,CSARFLRDLITDTQYF
.,TRBV29-1,.,TRBJ1-3,TGCAGCGTTGAAGTGTCGCCAGAGGGAAACACCATATATTTT,CSVEVSPEGNTIYF
many,TRBV9,.,TRBJ1-6,TGTGCCAGCAGCGTAGGGGAACAGCACAACACACCCCTCCACTTT,CASSVGEQHNTPLHF
.,TRBV5-3,.,TRBJ2-7,TGTGCCAGAAGCTTGGCCGGGGAAGCTACCTACGAGCAGTACTTC,CARSLAGEATYEQYF
.,TRBV5-1,TRBD1,TRBJ2-7,TGCGCCAGCAGCCCGGACAGGTCCTCCTACGAGCAGTACTTC,CASSPDRSSYEQYF
few,TRBV5-4,TRBD1,TRBJ1-4,TGTGCCAGCAGCTCCCCCGGACAGGGAGGCGATGAAAAACTGTTTTTT,CASSSPGQGGDEKLFF
.,TRBV5-1,TRBD2,TRBJ2-7,TGCGCCAGCAGCTTGGCAGCGGGAGGGGGAACCTACGAGCAGTACTTC,CASSLAAGGGTYEQYF
.,TRBV10-3,TRBD1,TRBJ2-7,TGTGCCATCAGTGGACCGGGACAGGGCTACGAGCAGTACTTC,CAISGPGQGYEQYF
many,TRBV7-6,TRBD2,TRBJ2-1,TGTGCCAGCAGCTCCCTCCCGGGACTAGCGGACAATGAGCAGTTCTTC,CASSSLPGLADNEQFF
many,TRBV7-3,TRBD1,TRBJ2-1,TGTGCCAGCAGCTCCCGGGACAGGTACAATGAGCAGTTCTTC,CASSSRDRYNEQFF
few,TRBV9,.,TRBJ1-2,TGTGCCAGCACAGTCGGTCAGGGAGGTGGCTATGGCTACACCTTC,CASTVGQGGGYGYTF
many,TRBV18,.,TRBJ1-1,TGTGCCAGCTCACCAAGAGACACTGACACTGAAGCTTTCTTT,CASSPRDTDTEAFF
.,TRBV20-1,TRBD2,TRBJ2-3,TGCAGTGCCCCCCGCGGGGGGGGTACGCAGTATTTT,CSAPRGGGTQYF
.,TRBV30,.,TRBJ2-1,TGTGCCTGGAGGGCTCTCGGTGCCTACAATGAGCAGTTCTTC,CAWRALGAYNEQFF
many,TRBV18,.,TRBJ2-3,TGTGCCAGCTCACCCCTCTGGGGGACCATCGGAGATACGCAGTATTTT,CASSPLWGTIGDTQYF
.,TRBV9,.,TRBJ2-2,TGTGCCAGCAGCAACCCCGGAGGGCTGTTTTTT,CASSNPGGLFF
few,TRBV6-5,.,TRBJ2-2,TGTGCCGGCGGGGACGCGAACACCGGGGAGCTGTTTTTT,CAGGDANTGELFF
many,TRBV27,TRBD2,TRBJ2-1,TGTGCCAGCAGTTTATCGCGGGAGGACCCGCCTTTTTCCTACAATGAGCAGTTCTTC,CASSLSREDPPFSYNEQFF
few,TRBV19,.,TRBJ1-6,TGTGCCAGTTCCTCCGGGACACATCCTTCACCCCTCCACTTT,CASSSGTHPSPLHF
many,TRBV3-1,.,TRBJ2-3,TGTGCCAGCAGCCAAGACCGAAGAGGAGATACGCAGTATTTT,CASSQDRRGDTQYF
.,TRBV4-2,.,TRBJ1-5,TGTGCCAGCAGCCAAGAGATCAGCCAGCCCCAGCATTTT,CASSQEISQPQHF
many,TRBV11-3,TRBD2,TRBJ2-1,TGTGCCAGCAGCTTCGGGAGGGCTTCGAATGAGCAGTTCTTC,CASSFGRASNEQFF
many,TRBV4-1,TRBD2,TRBJ2-1,TGCGCCAGCAGCCCACGGACTAGCGGGAGCGGGTACAATGAGCAGTTCTTC,CASSPRTSGSGYNEQFF
many,TRBV7-9,TRBD2,TRBJ2-1,TGTGCCAGCAGTTCCGGACTAGCGGAATACAATGAGCAGTTCTTC,CASSSGLAEYNEQFF
.,TRBV10-3,TRBD1,TRBJ2-7,TGTGCCATCAGTGAGTCGAGGAACAGGGGTTTAGACGAGCAGTACTTC,CAISESRNRGLDEQYF
many,TRBV29-1,.,TRBJ2-5,TGCAGCGTTGTTGGCGGGGGCTTTAGGGACCAAGAGACCCAGTACTTC,CSVVGGGFRDQETQYF
.,TRBV20-1,.,TRBJ2-7,TGCAGTGCTAGGGGGGGGCTCCCCTACGAGCAGTACTTC,CSARGGLPYEQYF
few,TRBV4-2,TRBD2,TRBJ2-3,TGTGCCAGCAGCCAAGATCTCCTGGCGGGAGTTAGCACAGATACGCAGTATTTT,CASSQDLLAGVSTDTQYF
many,TRBV12-3/TRBV12-4,.,TRBJ1-1,TGTGCCAGCTCTCCCGATACAGGCTTTTCCACTGAAGCTTTCTTT,CASSPDTGFSTEAFF
.,TRBV27,TRBD1,TRBJ2-1,TGTGCCAGCAGTGAGGACAGGGTCTATGAGCAGTTCTTC,CASSEDRVYEQFF
.,TRBV29-1,TRBD2,TRBJ2-7,TGCAGCGTTGAAGCGCGGGGGGTCCCCTACGAGCAGTACTTC,CSVEARGVPYEQYF
many,TRBV12-5,.,TRBJ2-3,TGTGCTAGTGGTTACCATATCAAATCCCCCTCCGGTAATAACCCAGATACGCAGTATTTT,CASGYHIKSPSGNNPDTQYF
medium-sized,TRBV7-2,.,TRBJ1-5,TGTGCCAGCAGCCAGGGGATAGGGGACGGTCAGCCCCAGCATTTT,CASSQGIGDGQPQHF
few,TRBV6-6,TRBD1,TRBJ2-7,TGTGCCAGCACTCAAACAGGGGGGGAGCAGTACTTC,CASTQTGGEQYF
.,TRBV5-1,.,TRBJ2-1,TGCGCCAGCAGCCCGGGACCTTCCTCAGATGAGCAGTTCTTC,CASSPGPSSDEQFF
many,TRBV20-1,TRBD2,TRBJ2-3,TGCAGTGCAAACCCGGGACTAGCGGGAACAGATACGCAGTATTTT,CSANPGLAGTDTQYF
.,TRBV6-5,TRBD2,TRBJ2-7,TGTGCCAGCATTGGGACTAGCAACATCTACGAGCAGTACTTC,CASIGTSNIYEQYF
.,TRBV18,.,TRBJ1-1,TGTGCCAGCTCACAAGGAATGAACACTGAAGCTTTCTTT,CASSQGMNTEAFF
few,TRBV28,TRBD2,TRBJ2-7,TGTGCCAGCAGCTTAGCGGGAGCCCCCCACGAGCAGTACTTC,CASSLAGAPHEQYF
.,TRBV5-1,.,TRBJ1-1,TGCGCCAGCAGCCCGACCGGGGGGCGAGCTTTCTTT,CASSPTGGRAFF
many,TRBV20-1,TRBD1,TRBJ2-7,TGCAGTGCTAGAGACCCCGGGACAGGGTACGAGCAGTACTTC,CSARDPGTGYEQYF
few,TRBV2,.,TRBJ2-7,TGTGCCAGCAGTTATATGGGGGAGCAGTACTTC,CASSYMGEQYF
few,TRBV11-2,.,TRBJ2-7,TGTGCCAGCAGCTTCGAGGGCAGCTACGAGCAGTACTTC,CASSFEGSYEQYF
.,TRBV4-2,.,TRBJ2-5,TGTGCCAGCAGCCAAGAGGCCTTGCGGGATAGGAAGACCCAGTACTTC,CASSQEALRDRKTQYF
many,TRBV7-2,TRBD2,TRBJ2-3,TGTGCCAGCAGCCCCGGGACTAGCGGGAGGGGATTAACAGATACGCAGTATTTT,CASSPGTSGRGLTDTQYF
many,TRBV20-1,TRBD2,TRBJ2-5,TGCAGTGCTAGAGATGGAGTCGGGAGGGGAAAGACCCAGTACTTC,CSARDGVGRGKTQYF
many,TRBV5-5,.,TRBJ2-1,TGTGCCAGCAGCCCCCGACATACCTACAATGAGCAGTTCTTC,CASSPRHTYNEQFF
.,TRBV4-2,TRBD1,TRBJ2-7,TGTGCCAGCAGCCAACATCAGGGACAGGGGATGAACGAGCAGTACTTC,CASSQHQGQGMNEQYF
few,TRBV6-2/TRBV6-3,.,TRBJ2-4,TGTGCCAGCAGTTACTCGATTGGGGACATTCAGTACTTC,CASSYSIGDIQYF
few,TRBV20-1,TRBD2,TRBJ2-5,TGCAGTGCGTACGCCGGGACTAGCGGGGGGGAGACCCAGTACTTC,CSAYAGTSGGETQYF
.,TRBV19,TRBD2,TRBJ2-2,TGTGCCAGTAAGAGGACTACGGGAGGGGGCACCGGGGAGCTGTTTTTT,CASKRTTGGGTGELFF
.,TRBV7-2,.,TRBJ1-1,TGTGCCAGCAGCTGGGGGGGTACGAACACTGAAGCTTTCTTT,CASSWGGTNTEAFF